This TCR beta chain was sequenced in a study of cytotoxic CD8 clonotypes in ibrutinib-treated CLL. About the study: An average of around 250,000 productive templates and approximately 91,000 productive rearrangements was obtained per sample. Study-wide results and caveats: Age-matched healthy donor levels were exceeded by baseline clonality, which tracked circulating CD8+ T-cell counts.

Only a few counts were recorded for this clone. Its target is not known. The length of the CDR3 is 14 residues. The germline gives CDR1 MNHEY, CDR2 SVGAGI. The V end was cut by 2 bases, the J end by 6 bases, with 12 bases between. This table comes from immunoSEQ multiplex PCR, and its TCRdb copy is limited to in-frame clones, with some not included. The sample comprises about 200,000 clones, roughly 77% of which are singletons, and about 6.4% rests with the top ten. The chain links TRBV6-5 to TRBJ2-3, with D uncertain. This sequence originates from a human donor with chronic lymphocytic leukemia. The source was PBMCs, collected after 12 months of ibrutinib treatment. The CDR3 loop reads CASSYRTVQDTQYF. As DNA, the CDR3 is TGTGCCAGCAGTTACAGAACTGTGCAGGATACGCAGTATTTT.